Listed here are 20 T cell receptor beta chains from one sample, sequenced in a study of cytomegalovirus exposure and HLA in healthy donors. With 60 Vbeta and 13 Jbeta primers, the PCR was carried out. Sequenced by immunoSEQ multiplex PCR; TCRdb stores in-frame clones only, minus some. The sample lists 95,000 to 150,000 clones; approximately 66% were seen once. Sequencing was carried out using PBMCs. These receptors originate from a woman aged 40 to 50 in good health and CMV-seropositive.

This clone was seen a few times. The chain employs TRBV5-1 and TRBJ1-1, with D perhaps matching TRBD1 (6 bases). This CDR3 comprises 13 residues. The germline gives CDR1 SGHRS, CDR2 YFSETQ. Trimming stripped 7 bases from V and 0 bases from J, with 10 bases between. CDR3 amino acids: CASRDIMNTEAFF. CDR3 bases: TGCGCCAGCCGGGACATCATGAACACTGAAGCTTTCTTT.

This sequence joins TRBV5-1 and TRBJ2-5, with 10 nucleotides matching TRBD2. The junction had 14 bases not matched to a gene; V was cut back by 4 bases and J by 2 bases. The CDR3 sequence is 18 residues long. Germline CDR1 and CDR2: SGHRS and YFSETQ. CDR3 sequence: CASSVNRASGGLQETQYF. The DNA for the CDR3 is TGCGCCAGCAGCGTGAATAGGGCTAGCGGGGGACTACAAGAGACCCAGTACTTC.

Here the CDR3 reads CASSVANQETQYF. The CDR3 coding sequence is TGCGCCAGCAGCGTGGCCAACCAAGAGACCCAGTACTTC. This chain joins TRBV5-1 and TRBJ2-5; D not resolved. The CDR3 covers 13 residues. Germline V gene sequence: CDR1 SGHRS, CDR2 YFSETQ. V lost 4 bases and J 0 bases, leaving 7 bases between the germline ends.

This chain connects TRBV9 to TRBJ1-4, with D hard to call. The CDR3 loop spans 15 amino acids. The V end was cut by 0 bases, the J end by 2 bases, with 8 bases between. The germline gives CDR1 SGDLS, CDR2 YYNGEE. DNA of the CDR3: TGTGCCAGCAGCGTAGGAGGGAATACTAATGAAAAACTGTTTTTT. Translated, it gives CASSVGGNTNEKLFF.

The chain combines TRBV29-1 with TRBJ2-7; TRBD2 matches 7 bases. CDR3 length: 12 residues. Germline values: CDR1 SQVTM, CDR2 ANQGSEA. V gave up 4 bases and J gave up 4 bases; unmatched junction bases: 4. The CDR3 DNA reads TGCAGCGTTGGGGGAGGGCTTTACGAGCAGTACTTC. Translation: CSVGGGLYEQYF.

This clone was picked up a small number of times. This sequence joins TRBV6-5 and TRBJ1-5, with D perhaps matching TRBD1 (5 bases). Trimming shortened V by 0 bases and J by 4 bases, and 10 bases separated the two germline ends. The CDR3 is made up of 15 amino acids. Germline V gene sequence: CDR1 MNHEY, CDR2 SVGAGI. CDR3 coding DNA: TGTGCCAGCAGTTACTCATCAGGGTTGAATCAGCCCCAGCATTTT. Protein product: CASSYSSGLNQPQHF.

The CDR3 sequence: CAVQQGGDEKLFF. The CDR3 DNA reads as TGTGCCGTCCAACAGGGGGGTGATGAAAAACTGTTTTTT. The chain links TRBV10-3 to TRBJ1-4, with 8 bases aligning to TRBD1. The length of the CDR3 is 13 residues. The J segment lost 6 bases and the V segment lost 11 bases, leaving 8 bases of the junction unmatched. Germline V lookup: CDR1 ENHRY, CDR2 SYGVKD.

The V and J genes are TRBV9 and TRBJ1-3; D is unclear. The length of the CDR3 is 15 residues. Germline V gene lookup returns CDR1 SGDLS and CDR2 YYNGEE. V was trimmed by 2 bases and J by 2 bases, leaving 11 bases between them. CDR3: CASSVSGDPGNTIYF. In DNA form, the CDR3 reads TGTGCCAGCAGCGTTAGTGGAGACCCTGGAAACACCATATATTTT. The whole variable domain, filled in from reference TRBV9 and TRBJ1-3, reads DSGVTQTPKHLITATGQRVTLRCSPRSGDLSVYWYQQSLDQGLQFLIQYYNGEERAKGNILERFSAQQFPDLHSELNLSSLELGDSALYFCASSVSGDPGNTIYFGEGSWLTVV.

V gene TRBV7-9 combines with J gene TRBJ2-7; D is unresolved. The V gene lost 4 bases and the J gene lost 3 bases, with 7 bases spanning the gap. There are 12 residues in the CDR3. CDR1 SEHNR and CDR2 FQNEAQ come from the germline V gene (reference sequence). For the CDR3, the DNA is TGTGCCAGCAGCTCCCTAGGCTACGAGCAGTACTTC. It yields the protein CASSSLGYEQYF.

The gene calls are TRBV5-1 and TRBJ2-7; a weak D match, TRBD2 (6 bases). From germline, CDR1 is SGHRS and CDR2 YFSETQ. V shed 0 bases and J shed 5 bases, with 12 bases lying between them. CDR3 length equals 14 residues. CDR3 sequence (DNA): TGCGCCAGCAGCTTGGCCCCCAGGGAGGACGAGCAGTACTTC. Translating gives CASSLAPREDEQYF.

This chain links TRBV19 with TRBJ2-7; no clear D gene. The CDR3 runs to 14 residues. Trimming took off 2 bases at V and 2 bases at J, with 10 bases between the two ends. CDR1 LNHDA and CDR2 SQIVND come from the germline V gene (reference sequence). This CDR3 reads CASSITAVTYEQYF. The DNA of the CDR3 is TGTGCCAGTAGTATAACCGCAGTAACCTACGAGCAGTACTTC. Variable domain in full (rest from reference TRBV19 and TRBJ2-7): DGGITQSPKYLFRKEGQNVTLSCEQNLNHDAMYWYRQDPGQGLRLIYYSQIVNDFQKGDIAEGYSVSREKKESFPLTVTSAQKNPTAFYLCASSITAVTYEQYFGPGTRLTVT.

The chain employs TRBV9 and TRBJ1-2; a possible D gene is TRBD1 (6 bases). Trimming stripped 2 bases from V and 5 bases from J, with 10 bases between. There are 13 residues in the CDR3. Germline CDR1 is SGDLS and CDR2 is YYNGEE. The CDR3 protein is CASSVSGEYGYTF. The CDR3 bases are TGTGCCAGCAGCGTGTCAGGGGAGTATGGCTACACCTTC.

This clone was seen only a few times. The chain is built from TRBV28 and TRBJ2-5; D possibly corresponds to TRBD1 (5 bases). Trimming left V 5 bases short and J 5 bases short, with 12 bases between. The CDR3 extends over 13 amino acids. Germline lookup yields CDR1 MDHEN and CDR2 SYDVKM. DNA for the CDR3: TGTGCCAGCAGTGACAGCCTACAGGAGACCCAGTACTTC. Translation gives CASSDSLQETQYF.

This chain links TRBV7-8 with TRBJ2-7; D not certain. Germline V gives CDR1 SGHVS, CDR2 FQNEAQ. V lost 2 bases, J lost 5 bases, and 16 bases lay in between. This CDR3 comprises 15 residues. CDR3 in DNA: TGTGCCAGCAGCTTAAGAGGTAGACTGAGTAACGAGCAGTACTTC. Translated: CASSLRGRLSNEQYF.

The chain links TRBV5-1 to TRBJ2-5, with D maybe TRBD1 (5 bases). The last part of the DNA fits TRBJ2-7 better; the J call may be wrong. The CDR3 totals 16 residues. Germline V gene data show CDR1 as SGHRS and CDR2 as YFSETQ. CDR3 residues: CASSLARATDTYEQYF. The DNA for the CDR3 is TGCGCCAGCAGCTTGGCCCGGGCGACGGACACCTACGAGCAGTACTTC.

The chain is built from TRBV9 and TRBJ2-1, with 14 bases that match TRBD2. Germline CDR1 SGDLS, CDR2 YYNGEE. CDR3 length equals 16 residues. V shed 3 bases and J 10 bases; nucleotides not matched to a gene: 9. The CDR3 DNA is TGTGCCAGCAGCGAGACCGGGACTAGCGGGAGCGGGGAGCAGTTCTTC. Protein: CASSETGTSGSGEQFF. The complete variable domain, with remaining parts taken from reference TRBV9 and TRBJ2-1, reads DSGVTQTPKHLITATGQRVTLRCSPRSGDLSVYWYQQSLDQGLQFLIQYYNGEERAKGNILERFSAQQFPDLHSELNLSSLELGDSALYFCASSETGTSGSGEQFFGPGTRLTVL.

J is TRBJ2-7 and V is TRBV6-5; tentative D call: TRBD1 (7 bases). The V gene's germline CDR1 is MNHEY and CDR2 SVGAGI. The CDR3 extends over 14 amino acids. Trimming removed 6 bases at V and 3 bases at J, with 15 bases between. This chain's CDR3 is CASRARDSVYEQYF. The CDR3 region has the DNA TGTGCCAGCAGAGCGCGGGACAGCGTCTACGAGCAGTACTTC.

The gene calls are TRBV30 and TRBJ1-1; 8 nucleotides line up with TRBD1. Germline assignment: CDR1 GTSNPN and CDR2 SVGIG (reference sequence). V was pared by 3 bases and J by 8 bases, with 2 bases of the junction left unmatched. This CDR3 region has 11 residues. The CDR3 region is CAWRRTGEAFF. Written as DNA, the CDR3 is TGTGCCTGGAGGAGGACAGGGGAAGCTTTCTTT.

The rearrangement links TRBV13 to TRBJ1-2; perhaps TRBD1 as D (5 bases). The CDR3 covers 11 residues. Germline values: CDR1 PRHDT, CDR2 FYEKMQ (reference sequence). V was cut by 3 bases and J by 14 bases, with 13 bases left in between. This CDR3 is CASSLGREGTF. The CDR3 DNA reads TGTGCCAGCAGCTTGGGCAGGGAGGGGACCTTC.

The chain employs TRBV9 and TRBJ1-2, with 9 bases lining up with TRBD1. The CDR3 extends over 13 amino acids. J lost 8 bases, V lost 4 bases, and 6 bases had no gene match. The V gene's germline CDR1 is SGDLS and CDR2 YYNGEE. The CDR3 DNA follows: TGTGCCAGCAGCCCGGGACAGGGAACAGGCTACACCTTC. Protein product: CASSPGQGTGYTF.